These T cell receptor beta chains were read from a single sample in a study of blood T cells in healthy people across ages. TCRdb ran MiXCR on the 5' RACE reads and lists one entry per CDR3 protein. The sample records roughly 1,700,000 distinct CDR3 sequences, 28% being singletons. Sequenced material: blood. The receptors here all came from a woman aged 25-40 years in good health. The CDR3 runs from the conserved cysteine through the conserved F or W. Fields, in order: clone size, D gene, J gene, V gene, CDR3 DNA, CDR3 protein. D genes are given only for firm matches. Only part of the rows carry a size: once, few, many, or a class if the clone is expanded.

clone_size: many
d_call: -
j_call: TRBJ2-5
v_call: TRBV7-9
cdr3_nt: TGTGCCAGCAGCCTGACTAGTGAGGAGACCCAGTACTTC
cdr3_aa: CASSLTSEETQYF

clone_size: -
d_call: -
j_call: TRBJ2-3
v_call: TRBV14
cdr3_nt: TGTGCCAGCAGCCAATCCGGGCGGGCACGCGCAGATACGCAGTATTTT
cdr3_aa: CASSQSGRARADTQYF

clone_size: -
d_call: TRBD2
j_call: TRBJ2-1
v_call: TRBV20-1
cdr3_nt: TGCAGTGCCGAGCGGGGGGGGGACTACAATGAGCAGTTCTTC
cdr3_aa: CSAERGGDYNEQFF

clone_size: -
d_call: -
j_call: TRBJ1-2
v_call: TRBV2
cdr3_nt: TGTGCCAGCGCGAGTTGCTCTGGCTACACCTTC
cdr3_aa: CASASCSGYTF

clone_size: -
d_call: -
j_call: TRBJ2-3
v_call: TRBV7-2
cdr3_nt: TGTGCCAGCAGCTTACAGGGGCTAGTAGGTACGCAGTATTTT
cdr3_aa: CASSLQGLVGTQYF

clone_size: -
d_call: -
j_call: TRBJ2-5
v_call: TRBV5-1
cdr3_nt: TGCGCCAGCAGCTCTTCCCTTGGTCCCATGACAGAGACCCAGTACTTC
cdr3_aa: CASSSSLGPMTETQYF

clone_size: few
d_call: -
j_call: TRBJ1-5
v_call: TRBV5-5
cdr3_nt: TGTGCCAGCAGCTCGGGGACACCGAACCGCAATCAGCCCCAGCATTTT
cdr3_aa: CASSSGTPNRNQPQHF

clone_size: -
d_call: -
j_call: TRBJ2-5
v_call: TRBV7-8
cdr3_nt: TGTGCCAGCAGCTTTCTGGAGACGTACCAAGAGACCCAGTACTTC
cdr3_aa: CASSFLETYQETQYF

clone_size: many
d_call: -
j_call: TRBJ2-5
v_call: TRBV5-1
cdr3_nt: TGCGCCAGCAGCTTCGGCCCGCGGGAGACCCAGTACTTC
cdr3_aa: CASSFGPRETQYF

clone_size: -
d_call: -
j_call: TRBJ2-1
v_call: TRBV5-1
cdr3_nt: TGCGCCAGCAAGGCGGAGCAGTACAATGAGCAGTTCTTC
cdr3_aa: CASKAEQYNEQFF

clone_size: -
d_call: -
j_call: TRBJ1-1
v_call: TRBV12-5
cdr3_nt: TGTGCTAGTGGTTTCCTACAGGACATGAACACTGAAGCTTTCTTT
cdr3_aa: CASGFLQDMNTEAFF

clone_size: -
d_call: TRBD1
j_call: TRBJ1-1
v_call: TRBV29-1
cdr3_nt: TGCAGCGTTTTTGAGGACAGGGCATTACGGAACACTGAAGCTTTCTTT
cdr3_aa: CSVFEDRALRNTEAFF

clone_size: -
d_call: TRBD1
j_call: TRBJ2-7
v_call: TRBV20-1
cdr3_nt: TGCAGTGCTAGACGGGACAGCCCGCCCTACGAGCAGTACTTC
cdr3_aa: CSARRDSPPYEQYF

clone_size: many
d_call: TRBD2
j_call: TRBJ2-7
v_call: TRBV11-2
cdr3_nt: TGTGCCAGCAGCGCTAGCGGGCGCCCCTACGAGCAGTACTTC
cdr3_aa: CASSASGRPYEQYF

clone_size: -
d_call: -
j_call: TRBJ1-4
v_call: TRBV7-8
cdr3_nt: TGTGCCAGCAGCTTAGGGGGGGCTCGAGTTGAAAAACTGTTTTTT
cdr3_aa: CASSLGGARVEKLFF

clone_size: few
d_call: -
j_call: TRBJ2-7
v_call: TRBV12-3/TRBV12-4
cdr3_nt: TGTGCCAGCAGTTTGGGACTTTCCTCTGACGAGCAGTACTTC
cdr3_aa: CASSLGLSSDEQYF

clone_size: -
d_call: TRBD1
j_call: TRBJ2-3
v_call: TRBV5-8
cdr3_nt: TGTGCCAGCAGCTTGGGACAGGGGGTATCGGTTGATACGCAGTATTTT
cdr3_aa: CASSLGQGVSVDTQYF

clone_size: -
d_call: -
j_call: TRBJ2-3
v_call: TRBV20-1
cdr3_nt: TGCAGTGCTAGAGGTCGTTCCGGGACTGCGGGAGATACGCAGTATTTT
cdr3_aa: CSARGRSGTAGDTQYF

clone_size: -
d_call: TRBD1
j_call: TRBJ1-2
v_call: TRBV12-3/TRBV12-4
cdr3_nt: TGTGCCAGCAGTACCCGACAGGGGATCTATGGCTACACCTTC
cdr3_aa: CASSTRQGIYGYTF

clone_size: few
d_call: -
j_call: TRBJ1-2
v_call: TRBV27
cdr3_nt: TGTGCCAGCAGTTTAGCGCCGGACGGGGAGGGCGGCTACACCTTC
cdr3_aa: CASSLAPDGEGGYTF

clone_size: -
d_call: TRBD1
j_call: TRBJ1-1
v_call: TRBV29-1
cdr3_nt: TGCAGCGTGGGGGACAGGGTTTCTGAAGCTGTCTTT
cdr3_aa: CSVGDRVSEAVF

clone_size: many
d_call: -
j_call: TRBJ2-3
v_call: TRBV12-3/TRBV12-4
cdr3_nt: TGTGCCAGCAGACCTAGTCCCCGGACGCAGTATTTT
cdr3_aa: CASRPSPRTQYF

clone_size: few
d_call: -
j_call: TRBJ2-3
v_call: TRBV12-3/TRBV12-4
cdr3_nt: TGTGCCAGCAGTGGGGTAACTGTTGGGGGCCGATTTATAGATACGCAGTATTTT
cdr3_aa: CASSGVTVGGRFIDTQYF

clone_size: -
d_call: -
j_call: TRBJ1-1
v_call: TRBV24-1
cdr3_nt: TGTGCCACCAGTGGTGACGGCACTGAAGCTTTCTTT
cdr3_aa: CATSGDGTEAFF

clone_size: few
d_call: TRBD1
j_call: TRBJ2-7
v_call: TRBV6-5
cdr3_nt: TGTGCCAGCAGTCGACAGGGGCTAGGCGACGAGCAGTACTTC
cdr3_aa: CASSRQGLGDEQYF

clone_size: -
d_call: -
j_call: TRBJ2-7
v_call: TRBV5-1
cdr3_nt: TGCGCCAGCTCAACCTACAAGGGCGCAGGCCCCGAGCAGTACTTC
cdr3_aa: CASSTYKGAGPEQYF

clone_size: few
d_call: -
j_call: TRBJ2-7
v_call: TRBV5-1
cdr3_nt: TGCACCAGCAGCTTGGATCCAGGGGTCTACGAGCAGTACTTC
cdr3_aa: CTSSLDPGVYEQYF

clone_size: few
d_call: TRBD1
j_call: TRBJ2-1
v_call: TRBV14
cdr3_nt: TGTGCCAGCAGCCAACGACAGGGGGCTAGTGAGCAGTTCTTC
cdr3_aa: CASSQRQGASEQFF

clone_size: many
d_call: TRBD1
j_call: TRBJ1-2
v_call: TRBV7-2
cdr3_nt: TGTGCCAGCAGCTTAGGGACAGGGCCTTTGGGCTACACCTTC
cdr3_aa: CASSLGTGPLGYTF

clone_size: -
d_call: -
j_call: TRBJ1-2
v_call: TRBV15
cdr3_nt: TGTGCCACCAGCAGAGATCAATCCAGGGCCACTAACTATGGCTACACCTTC
cdr3_aa: CATSRDQSRATNYGYTF

clone_size: few
d_call: TRBD2
j_call: TRBJ2-3
v_call: TRBV12-3/TRBV12-4
cdr3_nt: TGTGCCAGCAGTTTTTCTAGCGGGGGGGATACGCAGTATTTT
cdr3_aa: CASSFSSGGDTQYF

clone_size: few
d_call: -
j_call: TRBJ2-7
v_call: TRBV7-2
cdr3_nt: TGTGCCACCGGGCGGGACCTAGCTTTCTACGAGCAGTACTTC
cdr3_aa: CATGRDLAFYEQYF

clone_size: few
d_call: -
j_call: TRBJ2-7
v_call: TRBV19
cdr3_nt: TGTGCCAGCAGTATGAGGGATCCGGGGGCCTACGAGCAGTACTTC
cdr3_aa: CASSMRDPGAYEQYF

clone_size: many
d_call: -
j_call: TRBJ1-6
v_call: TRBV5-1
cdr3_nt: TGCGCCAGCAGCTTGGAAGGCGATTCACCCCTCCACTTT
cdr3_aa: CASSLEGDSPLHF

clone_size: -
d_call: -
j_call: TRBJ1-5
v_call: TRBV20-1
cdr3_nt: TGCAGTGCTAGACCCGGACAATACCCCAATCAGCCCCAGCATTTT
cdr3_aa: CSARPGQYPNQPQHF

clone_size: many
d_call: TRBD1
j_call: TRBJ1-5
v_call: TRBV28
cdr3_nt: TGTGCCAGCAGTGATGGACAGGGCAATCAGCCCCAGCATTTT
cdr3_aa: CASSDGQGNQPQHF

clone_size: -
d_call: -
j_call: TRBJ1-4
v_call: TRBV5-1
cdr3_nt: TGCGCCAGCAGCTTGGCCCAGCAGGGGTCAACTAATGAAAAACTGTTTTTT
cdr3_aa: CASSLAQQGSTNEKLFF

clone_size: few
d_call: TRBD1
j_call: TRBJ1-2
v_call: TRBV2
cdr3_nt: TGTGCCAGCAGTGAGGGACAGAGCGAATATGGCTACACCTTC
cdr3_aa: CASSEGQSEYGYTF

clone_size: -
d_call: TRBD2
j_call: TRBJ2-7
v_call: TRBV30
cdr3_nt: TGTGCCTGGAGTGCCCCTTGGGGGGGACGAAGCTCCTACGAGCAGTACTTC
cdr3_aa: CAWSAPWGGRSSYEQYF

clone_size: few
d_call: -
j_call: TRBJ2-5
v_call: TRBV21-1
cdr3_nt: TGTGCCAGCAGCTCCTTTGAGGGGAGGGGGCAGAAGACCCAGTACTTC
cdr3_aa: CASSSFEGRGQKTQYF

clone_size: few
d_call: TRBD1
j_call: TRBJ2-7
v_call: TRBV11-2
cdr3_nt: TGTGCCAGCAGCTTATTAGTGGGCCGACAGGGGATATTCTACGAGCAGTACTTC
cdr3_aa: CASSLLVGRQGIFYEQYF

clone_size: few
d_call: TRBD2
j_call: TRBJ2-5
v_call: TRBV7-2
cdr3_nt: TGTGCCAGCAGCCCTGGACTAGCGAGGATAGAGACCCAGTACTTC
cdr3_aa: CASSPGLARIETQYF

clone_size: few
d_call: TRBD1
j_call: TRBJ1-2
v_call: TRBV20-1
cdr3_nt: TGCAGTGCTAGAGGGGACAGGGCTACCTATGGCTACACCTTC
cdr3_aa: CSARGDRATYGYTF

clone_size: -
d_call: TRBD2
j_call: TRBJ2-7
v_call: TRBV28
cdr3_nt: TGTGCCAGCTCGTCTAGCGGGAGCAGCTTGTCGGCCGAGCAGTACTTC
cdr3_aa: CASSSSGSSLSAEQYF

clone_size: few
d_call: -
j_call: TRBJ2-6
v_call: TRBV9
cdr3_nt: TGTGCCAGCAGCGTAGTGGGAAGCTCTGGGGCCAACGTCCTGACTTTC
cdr3_aa: CASSVVGSSGANVLTF

clone_size: once
d_call: -
j_call: TRBJ1-2
v_call: TRBV12-3/TRBV12-4
cdr3_nt: TGTGCCAGCAGTTTATCCGGGGCAGGGTCTGGCTACACCTTC
cdr3_aa: CASSLSGAGSGYTF

clone_size: few
d_call: TRBD2
j_call: TRBJ2-7
v_call: TRBV28
cdr3_nt: TGTGCCAGCAGCCCAGTCTCGGGGGGTGTCGGAGAGCAGTACTTC
cdr3_aa: CASSPVSGGVGEQYF

clone_size: -
d_call: -
j_call: TRBJ2-1
v_call: TRBV7-2
cdr3_nt: TGTGCCAGCAGCGAGGACCGAGACCTTTCCTACAATGAGCAGTTCTTC
cdr3_aa: CASSEDRDLSYNEQFF

clone_size: -
d_call: -
j_call: TRBJ1-5
v_call: TRBV12-3/TRBV12-4
cdr3_nt: TGTGCCAGCAGCAGGATTGGGGAGGAGCAAGCCCAGCATTTT
cdr3_aa: CASSRIGEEQAQHF

clone_size: many
d_call: TRBD1
j_call: TRBJ2-5
v_call: TRBV12-3/TRBV12-4
cdr3_nt: TGTGCCAGCAGCAAAGGACAGGGCGGGGAGACCCAGTACTTC
cdr3_aa: CASSKGQGGETQYF

clone_size: -
d_call: -
j_call: TRBJ2-7
v_call: TRBV7-2
cdr3_nt: TGTGCCAGCAGCGATCAGAAGGCGCTGACCTACGAGCAGTACTTC
cdr3_aa: CASSDQKALTYEQYF

clone_size: -
d_call: -
j_call: TRBJ2-3
v_call: TRBV18
cdr3_nt: TGTGCCAGCTCACCCCAAACATCTAGCACAGATACGCAGGATTTT
cdr3_aa: CASSPQTSSTDTQDF